These 18 T cell receptor beta chains share one sample of origin, sequenced in a study of blood T cell repertoires in COVID-19. Data came from immunoSEQ multiplex PCR; TCRdb stores just in-frame clones and leaves some out. The table has approximately 160,000 clones, roughly 71% seen once. The sequenced material came from peripheral blood. The receptors here all came from a woman older than 75 with acute or convalescent COVID-19.

J is TRBJ1-6 and V is TRBV15, with 7 nucleotides matching TRBD1. Germline V lookup: CDR1 LNHNV, CDR2 YYDKDF (reference sequence). The CDR3 sequence is 17 residues long. Trimming cost V 0 bases and J 7 bases; bases outside gene matches: 9. Here the CDR3 reads CATSRDYTGQTNSPLHF. The CDR3 nucleotides are TGTGCCACCAGCAGAGATTATACGGGACAGACAAATTCACCCCTCCACTTT.

The chain has TRBV9 and TRBJ2-3, with a possible D match to TRBD2 (6 bases). The germline V gene has CDR1 SGDLS and CDR2 YYNGEE. The V end was cut by 3 bases, the J end by 5 bases, with 16 bases between. This CDR3 contains 15 residues. The CDR3 here is CASSEAGRRLDTQYF. The CDR3 DNA is TGTGCCAGCAGCGAGGCCGGGAGAAGATTAGATACGCAGTATTTT.

This clone was seen just once. The gene calls are TRBV5-4 and TRBJ2-2; no reliable D call. The V end was cut by 4 bases, the J end by 2 bases, with 21 bases between. Germline V gives CDR1 SGHNT, CDR2 YYREEE (reference sequence). CDR3 length: 18 amino acids. The CDR3 is CASSRGRGRELNTGELFF. The CDR3 region has the DNA TGTGCCAGCAGCCGAGGCCGTGGCAGAGAACTTAACACCGGGGAGCTGTTTTTT.

The V gene is TRBV4-3, the J gene TRBJ1-3; D is unclear. Germline CDR1 LGHNA, CDR2 YSLEER. This CDR3 has 16 residues. V was cut by 0 bases and J by 0 bases, with 9 bases left in between. The CDR3 protein is CASSQDRSLSGNTIYF. The CDR3 nucleotides read TGCGCCAGCAGCCAAGATAGAAGTCTCTCTGGAAACACCATATATTTT.

This clone occurred once. The chain combines TRBV19 with TRBJ2-7, with TRBD2 matching 7 bases. Trimming at V came to 5 bases and at J to 2 bases, leaving 9 bases not matched to a gene. The CDR3 is made up of 15 amino acids. Germline V lookup: CDR1 LNHDA, CDR2 SQIVND (reference sequence). The chain's CDR3 is CASSPSSGAPYEQYF. CDR3 coding DNA: TGTGCCAGTAGTCCATCGAGCGGGGCTCCCTACGAGCAGTACTTC. The full variable domain, with the rest looked up from reference TRBV19 and TRBJ2-7, is DGGITQSPKYLFRKEGQNVTLSCEQNLNHDAMYWYRQDPGQGLRLIYYSQIVNDFQKGDIAEGYSVSREKKESFPLTVTSAQKNPTAFYLCASSPSSGAPYEQYFGPGTRLTVT.

The rearrangement uses TRBV5-1 and TRBJ1-4, with TRBD1 identical over 8 bases. The V and J ends lost 4 bases and 0 bases, in that order; junction bases with no gene match: 5. The CDR3 sequence is 16 residues long. The germline gives CDR1 SGHRS, CDR2 YFSETQ. Here the CDR3 reads CASSQTGDTTNEKLFF. In nucleotides, the CDR3 is TGCGCCAGCAGCCAGACAGGGGACACAACTAATGAAAAACTGTTTTTT.

This chain links TRBV5-1 with TRBJ2-3; TRBD2 is a possible D gene (6 bases). Germline V gene lookup returns CDR1 SGHRS and CDR2 YFSETQ. V lost 4 bases, J lost 2 bases, and 14 bases lay in between. The CDR3 runs to 15 residues. CDR3 nucleotide sequence: TGCGCCAGCAGCAGCACCGGGACTTACACAGATACGCAGTATTTT. Translated, it gives CASSSTGTYTDTQYF.

This chain connects TRBV5-5 to TRBJ1-6; 7 nucleotides line up with TRBD1. This CDR3 comprises 16 residues. Germline CDR1 and CDR2: SGHKS and YYEKEE (reference sequence). V lost 1 base, J lost 8 bases, and 9 bases stayed unmatched. The CDR3 coding sequence is TGTGCCAGCAGCTTGAGCGTGGGACAGTCAGATTCACCCCTCCACTTT. It translates to CASSLSVGQSDSPLHF.

The chain joins TRBV11-2 to TRBJ2-1, with TRBD2 matching 8 bases. Per germline, CDR1 SGHAT and CDR2 FQNNGV. This CDR3 has 16 amino acids. The trim removed 5 bases at V and 6 bases at J, leaving 12 bases unmatched. The CDR3 nucleotides are TGTGCCAGCAGCGCCATAGCGGGAAGGCGGGGCAATGAGCAGTTCTTC. Translated: CASSAIAGRRGNEQFF.

This clone was observed once. This chain links TRBV5-1 with TRBJ2-1, with TRBD2 matching over 12 bases. J lost 8 bases, V lost 4 bases, and 7 bases had no gene match. This CDR3 is 15 amino acids long. Per the germline V gene, CDR1 is SGHRS and CDR2 is YFSETQ. The CDR3 sequence: CASSPLAGGPHEQFF. CDR3 in DNA: TGCGCCAGCAGCCCCCTAGCGGGAGGGCCCCATGAGCAGTTCTTC.

V is TRBV2 and J is TRBJ2-1, with TRBD1 as a possible D gene (6 bases). Germline CDR1 reads SNHLY; CDR2 reads FYNNEI. The CDR3 contains 14 residues. V lost 6 bases, J lost 1 base, and 10 bases lay in between. The CDR3 nucleotides are TGTGCCAGCAGAAAGACAGGATCCTACAATGAGCAGTTCTTC. Its protein product is CASRKTGSYNEQFF.

V gene TRBV5-5 combines with J gene TRBJ1-3; D is unclear. Per the germline V gene, CDR1 is SGHKS and CDR2 is YYEKEE (reference sequence). This CDR3 comprises 15 residues. V lost 3 bases and J lost 4, with 14 bases in between. CDR3 sequence: CASSSEGARGNTIYF. The CDR3 DNA reads as TGTGCCAGCAGCTCCGAGGGCGCCAGGGGAAACACCATATATTTT.

The chain joins TRBV7-2 to TRBJ2-7, with D uncertain. This CDR3 comprises 11 residues. V was cut by 4 bases and J by 2 bases, with 3 bases left in between. Looked up from germline, CDR1 is SGHTA and CDR2 is FQGNSA. The CDR3 protein is CASSSAYEQYF. The CDR3 DNA reads as TGTGCCAGCAGCTCCGCCTACGAGCAGTACTTC.

The V gene is TRBV6-6, the J gene TRBJ1-4; D is perhaps TRBD1 (6 bases). The CDR3 contains 13 residues. The V gene's germline CDR1 is MNHNY and CDR2 SVGAGI (reference sequence). The V gene lost 8 bases and the J gene lost 10 bases, with 17 bases spanning the gap. CDR3 loop: CASGVAQGGKLFF. CDR3 DNA sequence: TGTGCCAGCGGGGTGGCACAGGGTGGAAAACTGTTTTTT.

This clone appeared a few times. The chain is built from TRBV20-1 and TRBJ2-1; no definite D call. There are 15 residues in the CDR3. The ends were cut back, 3 bases at V and 1 base at J, with 13 bases in the middle. Germline CDR1 reads DFQATT; CDR2 reads SNEGSKA (reference sequence). The CDR3 region has the DNA TGCAGTGCTAGTCTTACGGAGTTTTCCTACAATGAGCAGTTCTTC. Translation: CSASLTEFSYNEQFF.

This sequence joins TRBV9 and TRBJ2-1, with a weak D call TRBD1 (6 bases). The germline V gene has CDR1 SGDLS and CDR2 YYNGEE. The CDR3 covers 18 residues. V lost 4 bases to trimming and J lost 4 bases, with 24 bases between them. The CDR3 DNA is TGTGCCAGCAGCCCCCGTGGAGAGAGCGCGACAGGTTACAATGAGCAGTTCTTC. Translated, it gives CASSPRGESATGYNEQFF.

J is TRBJ2-3 and V is TRBV21-1; TRBD2 is the table's D call, not checked against the DNA. TRBV21-1 is marked as a pseudogene. CDR3 length equals 12 residues. The CDR3 sequence: CASNGGTDTQYF. The CDR3 DNA sequence: TGTGCCAGCAACGGGGGGACAGATACGCAGTATTTT.

This clone was picked up one time. V and J are TRBV5-1 and TRBJ2-5; TRBD2 matches 9 bases. The CDR3 totals 12 residues. Germline-derived CDR1 and CDR2 are SGHRS and YFSETQ. With 1 base clipped from V and 11 bases from J, the junction kept 3 bases outside the gene matches. This CDR3 is CASSLTGLAQYF. CDR3 coding DNA: TGCGCCAGCAGCTTGACCGGACTAGCGCAGTACTTC.